The clone carrying this T cell receptor (beta chain) was detected ten times or more. The source of the sample is a study of blood T cell repertoires in COVID-19. The table came from immunoSEQ multiplex PCR; TCRdb's copy has only in-frame clones and leaves some out. This sample has roughly 180,000 clones, with nearly 85% found just once. This CDR3 has 14 residues. V trimming: 4 bases; J trimming: 4 bases; junction bases outside the gene matches: 6. CDR1 and CDR2 from the germline V gene are SEHNR and FQNEAQ (reference sequence). The rearrangement links TRBV7-9 to TRBJ1-2, with 7 bases lining up with TRBD1. The sequencing input was peripheral blood. The receptor was isolated from a woman in her twenties or thirties with acute or convalescent COVID-19. The CDR3 sequence: CASSSTGASYGYTF. For the CDR3, the DNA is TGTGCCAGCAGCTCTACAGGGGCATCCTATGGCTACACCTTC.